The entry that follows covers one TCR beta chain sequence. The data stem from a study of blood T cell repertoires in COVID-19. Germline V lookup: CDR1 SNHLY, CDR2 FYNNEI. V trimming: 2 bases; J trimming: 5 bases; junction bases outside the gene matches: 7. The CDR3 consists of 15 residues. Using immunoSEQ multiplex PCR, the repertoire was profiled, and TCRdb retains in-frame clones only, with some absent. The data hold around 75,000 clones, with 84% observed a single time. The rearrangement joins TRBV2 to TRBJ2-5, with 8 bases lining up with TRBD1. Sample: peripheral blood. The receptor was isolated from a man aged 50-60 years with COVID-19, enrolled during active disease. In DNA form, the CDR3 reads TGTGCCAGCAGTGAACCGACAGGGGCGAGGGAGACCCAGTACTTC. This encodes CASSEPTGARETQYF.